The 17 T cell receptor beta chains below all came from one sample that was sequenced in a study of T cells in Graves' hyperthyroidism and ophthalmopathy. Authors of the study amplified TCR beta CDR3 regions from RNA transcripts. When the TCR CDR3 underwent first-round RT-PCR, the HTBI primer set was used. TCRdb reanalysed the multiplex PCR reads using MiXCR and keeps one entry per CDR3 protein. The repertoire holds around 340,000 distinct CDR3 sequences, with roughly a fifth as singletons. The sequencing input was blood. Receptors were obtained from a woman between 45 and 65 years old with Graves' hyperthyroidism.

In its sample, this clonotype was seen many times. The chain employs TRBV5-1 and TRBJ2-3; D not certain. This CDR3 is 14 amino acids long. Trimming removed 2 bases from V and 2 bases from J, with 9 bases in between. In germline, CDR1 is SGHRS, CDR2 YFSETQ. CDR3 DNA sequence: TGCGCCAGCAGCTTCAACCCCTTCACAGATACGCAGTATTTT. It is translated as CASSFNPFTDTQYF.

Many counts were recorded for this clonotype. The chain links TRBV28 to TRBJ2-1, with D perhaps assigned TRBD1 or TRBD2 (6 bases each). Germline V lookup: CDR1 MDHEN, CDR2 SYDVKM. Trimming cost V 3 bases and J 9 bases, with 15 bases left between them. The CDR3 runs 14 residues. The CDR3 coding sequence is TGTGCCAGCAGTTTGAGGGGGGCTCGAGGTGAGCAGTTCTTC. It specifies CASSLRGARGEQFF.

J is TRBJ1-1 and V is TRBV24-1, with D possibly TRBD1 on 5 matching bases. Looked up from germline, CDR1 is KGHDR and CDR2 is SFDVKD. CDR3 length equals 14 residues. V was trimmed by 6 bases and J by 5 bases, leaving 15 bases between them. The CDR3 region has the DNA TGTGCCACCAGTCGGGACGGCCGAGGGACTGAAGCTTTCTTT. Amino acids: CATSRDGRGTEAFF.

The genes are TRBV2 and TRBJ2-1; TRBD1 matches at 10 bases. J gave up 9 bases and V 10 bases, and 12 bases lay outside the gene matches. CDR1 and CDR2 (germline): SNHLY, FYNNEI. The CDR3 has 14 residues. CDR3 in DNA: TGTGCCAACACCCGGGACAGGGGAATAGGTGAGCAGTTCTTC. Its translation: CANTRDRGIGEQFF.

This clonotype was counted at least ten times. The chain has TRBV28 and TRBJ2-7, with a tentative D call TRBD1 (6 bases). The V and J ends lost 10 bases and 1 base respectively, with 14 bases between them. CDR1 MDHEN and CDR2 SYDVKM come from the germline V gene. The CDR3 spans 13 residues. For the CDR3, the DNA is TGTGCCACACGAGGGGGTATTTCCTACGAGCAGTACTTC. It translates to CATRGGISYEQYF.

In its sample, this clonotype was seen many times. The rearrangement joins TRBV6-1 to TRBJ2-5, with 9 positions matching TRBD1. CDR3 length: 15 amino acids. Germline V gene data show CDR1 as MNHNS and CDR2 as SASEGT. V dropped 3 bases and J dropped 6; count of bases not matched to a gene: 8. CDR3 in DNA: TGTGCCAGCAGTGACCGGACAGGGGCCACCAAGACCCAGTACTTC. Protein sequence: CASSDRTGATKTQYF.

This clonotype was seen ten or more times. The chain joins TRBV20-1 to TRBJ2-2, with D possibly called TRBD1 or TRBD2 (5 bases each). The ends were cut back, 6 bases at V and 1 base at J, with 15 bases in the middle. The CDR3 runs 15 residues. The germline V gene has CDR1 DFQATT and CDR2 SNEGSKA (reference sequence). The CDR3 DNA reads as TGCAGTGCACTAGGCAGGGTGGTGAACACCGGGGAGCTGTTTTTT. It codes for CSALGRVVNTGELFF.

The V gene is TRBV11-2, the J gene TRBJ1-1; D is undetermined. V dropped 5 bases and J dropped 7 bases, with 11 bases sitting between them. The CDR3 spans 12 residues. Per the germline V gene, CDR1 is SGHAT and CDR2 is FQNNGV. CDR3 region: CASSPLLNEAFF. In DNA form, the CDR3 reads TGTGCCAGCAGCCCACTTTTGAATGAAGCTTTCTTT.

The V gene is TRBV27, the J gene TRBJ1-1, with 11 bases lining up with TRBD1. The CDR3 has 14 amino acids. Per germline, CDR1 MNHEY and CDR2 SMNVEV (reference sequence). V trimming: 2 bases; J trimming: 9 bases; junction bases outside the gene matches: 5. CDR3 amino acids: CASSLLGQGAKAFF. The CDR3 coding sequence is TGTGCCAGCAGTTTACTAGGACAGGGGGCAAAAGCTTTCTTT.

This clonotype was detected many times. The V call is TRBV5-1, the J call TRBJ2-3, with D uncertain. Germline V CDR1 and CDR2: SGHRS, YFSETQ. The ends were cut back, 0 bases at V and 4 bases at J, with 18 bases in the middle. This CDR3 is built from 17 residues. Here the CDR3 reads CASSLAVRLPQSDTQYF. The CDR3 DNA reads as TGCGCCAGCAGCTTGGCGGTCCGACTTCCCCAGTCAGATACGCAGTATTTT. Using reference TRBV5-1 and TRBJ2-3 for the parts outside the CDR3, the full variable domain is KAGVTQTPRYLIKTRGQQVTLSCSPISGHRSVSWYQQTPGQGLQFLFEYFSETQRNKGNFPGRFSGRQFSNSRSEMNVSTLELGDSALYLCASSLAVRLPQSDTQYFGPGTRLTVL.

The V call is TRBV10-3, the J call TRBJ2-1; weak D call: TRBD2 (5 bases). The CDR3 has 11 residues. With 5 bases removed from V and 8 bases from J, the gap between germline ends came to 7 bases. CDR1 ENHRY and CDR2 SYGVKD come from the germline V gene. CDR3 nucleotide sequence: TGTGCCATCAGTCCGCGGGATGAGCAGTTCTTC. It yields the protein CAISPRDEQFF.

There are many counts of this clonotype. The CDR3: CAWSSGEGTYGYTF. Here the CDR3 DNA reads TGTGCCTGGAGCTCCGGCGAGGGAACGTATGGCTACACCTTC. This sequence joins TRBV30 and TRBJ1-2; no definite D call. In germline, CDR1 is GTSNPN, CDR2 SVGIG (reference sequence). The CDR3 is made up of 14 amino acids. Trimming cost V 3 bases and J 5 bases, with 16 bases left between them.

This clonotype has a count of ten or more. The chain recombines TRBV3-1 with TRBJ2-3, with 8 bases that match TRBD2. Germline CDR1 is LGHDT and CDR2 is YNNKEL (reference sequence). The CDR3 runs to 17 residues. The ends lost 4 bases at V and 2 bases at J; junction bases unmatched: 11. The CDR3, as DNA: TGTGCCAGCAGCCCCGGCGTTCGGGGGGGCCACACAGATACGCAGTATTTT. This encodes CASSPGVRGGHTDTQYF.

This clonotype came up a few times. The chain has TRBV6-1 and TRBJ2-1; weak D call: TRBD1 (5 bases). V lost 4 bases and J lost 14, with 12 bases in between. There are 11 residues in the CDR3. Germline assignment: CDR1 MNHNS and CDR2 SASEGT. CDR3 DNA: TGTGCCAGCAGTGGCCTGACAGAGGAGTTCTTC. The encoded protein is CASSGLTEEFF.

The gene calls are TRBV29-1 and TRBJ1-2, with 11 bases matching TRBD1. Germline loops: CDR1 SQVTM, CDR2 ANQGSEA. The CDR3 runs 15 residues. The J segment lost 1 base and the V segment lost 4 bases, leaving 5 bases of the junction unmatched. The CDR3 DNA reads as TGCAGCGTTGGGGCCGGGACAGGGGGTAACTATGGCTACACCTTC. It translates to CSVGAGTGGNYGYTF.

As concerns this clonotype: With a much larger clone just one base away, this may be a read error. V usage is TRBV6-2 or TRBV6-3 and J usage is TRBJ2-1; D call uncertain. V lost 10 bases to trimming and J lost 5 bases, with 15 bases between them. Per the germline V gene, CDR1 is MNHEY and CDR2 is SVGEGT. This CDR3 spans 13 amino acids. The CDR3 is CATEGLANNEQFF. The DNA of the CDR3 is TGTGCCACGGAAGGTCTGGCTAACAATGAGCAGTTCTTC.

V is TRBV28 and J is TRBJ2-2; 13 positions match TRBD2. The CDR3 is 16 residues long. Germline V gives CDR1 MDHEN, CDR2 SYDVKM. V gave up 4 bases and J gave up 6 bases; unmatched junction bases: 5. The CDR3 spells CASSSRTSGSSGELFF. The CDR3 coding sequence is TGTGCCAGCAGTTCCCGGACTAGCGGGAGTTCCGGGGAGCTGTTTTTT.